The following is a T cell receptor beta chain sequence with its context. Participants were aged 18 to 89 years from 20 to 30 US areas. Cohorts were assigned according to the clinical history that participants reported. Original analysis: It was from reference gene primer amplification that nucleated cell counts were estimated. Profiling relied on immunoSEQ multiplex PCR, and the TCRdb table lists in-frame clones only, not all of them. The V and J calls and clone size were taken over from that table, and D and trimming were inferred from the DNA. This sample has about 300,000 clones; nearly 90% occur once, and the top ten carry around 4.4%. This sample is part of a study of blood T cell repertoires in COVID-19. Study at large: PBMCs, B-cell-depleted T cells, or T cells provided the cDNA or gDNA that made up the material.

This sequence originates from a woman aged 18-29 years with acute COVID-19. Sequencing was performed on PBMCs or T cells enriched from blood (not recorded which).

This chain's CDR3 is CASSLPKGQGYRRDNEKLFF. The CDR3 region has the DNA TGTGCCAGCAGTCTCCCAAAGGGACAGGGTTATCGAAGGGATAATGAAAAACTGTTTTTT. The chain links TRBV28 to TRBJ1-4, with 9 bases fitting TRBD1. Germline V gene sequence: CDR1 MDHEN, CDR2 SYDVKM. This CDR3 region has 20 residues. With 5 bases clipped from V and 4 bases from J, the junction kept 20 bases outside the gene matches.